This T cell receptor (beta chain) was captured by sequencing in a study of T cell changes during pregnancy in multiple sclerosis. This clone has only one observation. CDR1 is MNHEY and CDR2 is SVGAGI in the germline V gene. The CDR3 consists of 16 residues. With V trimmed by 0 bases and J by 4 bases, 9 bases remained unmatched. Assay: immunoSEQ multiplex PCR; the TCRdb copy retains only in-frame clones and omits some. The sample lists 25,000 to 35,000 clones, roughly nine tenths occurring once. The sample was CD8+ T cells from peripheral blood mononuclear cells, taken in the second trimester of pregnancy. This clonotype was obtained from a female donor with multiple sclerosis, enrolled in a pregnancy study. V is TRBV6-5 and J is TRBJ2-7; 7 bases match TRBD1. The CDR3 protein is CASSYSMGQTLYEQYF. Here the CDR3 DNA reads TGTGCCAGCAGTTACTCTATGGGACAGACGCTATACGAGCAGTACTTC.